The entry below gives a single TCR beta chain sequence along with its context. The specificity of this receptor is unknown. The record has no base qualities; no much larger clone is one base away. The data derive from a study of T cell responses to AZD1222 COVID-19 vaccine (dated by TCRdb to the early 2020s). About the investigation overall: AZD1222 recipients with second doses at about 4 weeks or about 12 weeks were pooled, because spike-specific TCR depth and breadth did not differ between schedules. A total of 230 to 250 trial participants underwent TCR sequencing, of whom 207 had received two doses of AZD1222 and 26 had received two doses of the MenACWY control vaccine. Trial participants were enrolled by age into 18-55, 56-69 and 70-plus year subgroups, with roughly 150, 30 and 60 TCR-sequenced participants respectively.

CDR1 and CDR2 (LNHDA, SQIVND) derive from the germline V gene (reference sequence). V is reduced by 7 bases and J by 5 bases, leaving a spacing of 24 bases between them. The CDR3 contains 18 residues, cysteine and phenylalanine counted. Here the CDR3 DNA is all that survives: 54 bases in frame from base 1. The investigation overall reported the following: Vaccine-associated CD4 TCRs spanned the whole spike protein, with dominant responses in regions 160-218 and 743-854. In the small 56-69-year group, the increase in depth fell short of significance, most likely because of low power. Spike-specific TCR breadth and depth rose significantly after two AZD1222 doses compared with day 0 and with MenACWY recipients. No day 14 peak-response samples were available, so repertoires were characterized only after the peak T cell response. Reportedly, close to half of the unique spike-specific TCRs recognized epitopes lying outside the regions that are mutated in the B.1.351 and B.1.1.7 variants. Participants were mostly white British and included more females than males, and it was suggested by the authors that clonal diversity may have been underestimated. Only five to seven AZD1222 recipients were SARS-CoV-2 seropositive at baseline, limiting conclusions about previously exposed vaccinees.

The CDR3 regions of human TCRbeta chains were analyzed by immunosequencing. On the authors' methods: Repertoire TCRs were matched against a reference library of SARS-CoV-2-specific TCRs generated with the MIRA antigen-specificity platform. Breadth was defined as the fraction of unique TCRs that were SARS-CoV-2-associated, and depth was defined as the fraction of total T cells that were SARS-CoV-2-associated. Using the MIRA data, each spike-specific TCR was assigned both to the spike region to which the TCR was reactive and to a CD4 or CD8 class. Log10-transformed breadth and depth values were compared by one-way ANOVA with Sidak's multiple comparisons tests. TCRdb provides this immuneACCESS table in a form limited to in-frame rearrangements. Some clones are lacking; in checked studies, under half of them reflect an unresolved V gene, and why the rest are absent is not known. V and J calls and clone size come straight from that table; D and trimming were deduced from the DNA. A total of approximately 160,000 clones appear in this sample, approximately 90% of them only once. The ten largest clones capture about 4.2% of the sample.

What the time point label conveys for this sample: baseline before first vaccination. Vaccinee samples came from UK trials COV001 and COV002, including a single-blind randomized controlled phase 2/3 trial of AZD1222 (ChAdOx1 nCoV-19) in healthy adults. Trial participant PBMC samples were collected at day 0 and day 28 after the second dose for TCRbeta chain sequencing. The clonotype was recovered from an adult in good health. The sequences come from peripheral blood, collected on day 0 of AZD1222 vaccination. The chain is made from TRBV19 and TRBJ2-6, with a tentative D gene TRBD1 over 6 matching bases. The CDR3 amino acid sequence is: CASTETGTGGVRANVLTF. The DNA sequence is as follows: TGTGCCAGTACTGAGACAGGAACAGGTGGAGTAAGGGCCAACGTCCTGACTTTC.